This record concerns one T cell receptor beta chain sequence. The antigen is not known. These data are taken from a study of regulatory T cells in long-lasting Graves disease. Study at large: Freshly diagnosed Graves' patients had used antithyroid drugs for under 3 months. Study observations and caveats: Results may be inaccurate due to the small sample size. Persistent Graves' disease cases displayed lower TCR diversity than newly diagnosed ones. Persistent disease preferred TRBV28, TRBJ1-2 and TRBJ2-5; new disease, TRBV20-1 and TRBJ2-1.

Trimming took off 4 bases at V and 3 bases at J, with 18 bases between the two ends. The germline CDR1 and CDR2 sequences are KGHSH and LQKENI. The CDR3 is made up of 17 amino acids. Time point noted: newly diagnosed GD, antithyroid drugs for less than 3 months. Following extraction of RNA from PBMCs, that RNA was used to make the TCR library. Arm-PCR of CDR3 regions and iRepertoire HTBI primers were used to build TCR beta libraries. TCRdb redid the calling of the multiplex PCR reads with MiXCR, one entry per CDR3 protein. This table has hundreds of thousands of distinct CDR3 sequences, around 17% appearing once. The same sample was also used in a study of T cells in Graves' hyperthyroidism and ophthalmopathy.

The clonotype originates from a woman in her thirties with Graves disease. This chain connects TRBV18 to TRBJ1-4; maybe TRBD1 (5 bases). The source material was peripheral blood mononuclear cells (PBMCs), sampled at new diagnosis, from a patient treated with antithyroid drugs. CDR3 in DNA: TGTGCCAGCTCACGATGGGGCACAGCAGGGTCTAATGAAAAACTGTTTTTT. Protein product: CASSRWGTAGSNEKLFF. Complete variable domain (other parts from reference TRBV18 and TRBJ1-4): NAGVMQNPRHLVRRRGQEARLRCSPMKGHSHVYWYRQLPEEGLKFMVYLQKENIIDESGMPKERFSAEFPKEGPSILRIQQVVRGDSAAYFCASSRWGTAGSNEKLFFGSGTQLSVL.